These 19 T cell receptor beta chains were sequenced from one sample in a study of blood T cell repertoires in COVID-19. Some clones are missing from TCRdb's copy, which holds only in-frame ones; the method was immunoSEQ multiplex PCR. The sample lists fewer than 250,000 clones, roughly 86% seen once, with around 1.5% in the top ten. Source material: peripheral blood. The source of these receptors is an older woman who had recovered from COVID-19.

This clone came up a few times. The V and J genes are TRBV11-1 and TRBJ2-7; D is undetermined. Trimming pared 3 bases from V and 0 bases from J, leaving 6 bases between. The CDR3 length is 13 residues. The germline gives CDR1 SGHAT, CDR2 FQDESV (reference sequence). The CDR3 region has the DNA TGTGCCAGCAGCTTGTACAGCTCCTACGAGCAGTACTTC. It codes for CASSLYSSYEQYF.

The chain recombines TRBV3-1 (or the pseudogene TRBV3-2) with TRBJ2-7; the D is unclear. The CDR3 spans 12 residues. Trimming left V 0 bases short and J 9 bases short, with 9 bases between. Germline CDR1 is LGHDT and CDR2 is YNNKEL (reference sequence). Here the CDR3 DNA reads TGTGCCAGCAGCCAAGATTTGTCCGTGCAGTACTTC. As protein: CASSQDLSVQYF.

This clone appeared a few times. CDR3 DNA: TGTGCCAGCAGCCAGAGTGGAAACACCATATATTTT. Amino acids: CASSQSGNTIYF. This rearrangement joins TRBV3-1 (or the pseudogene TRBV3-2) to TRBJ1-3; D call uncertain. The CDR3 is 12 residues long. Trimming cost V 3 bases and J 3 bases, with 3 bases left between them. Germline V gene data show CDR1 as LGHDT and CDR2 as YNNKEL (reference sequence).

The count of this clone is one. The V and J genes are TRBV18 and TRBJ2-1; the match to TRBD2 covers 9 bases. CDR3 length: 17 amino acids. Germline V gene lookup returns CDR1 KGHSH and CDR2 LQKENI. With V trimmed by 0 bases and J by 3 bases, 6 bases remained unmatched. The CDR3 DNA sequence: TGTGCCAGCTCACCACCGACCCTAGCGGGGTTCTACAATGAGCAGTTCTTC. The encoded protein is CASSPPTLAGFYNEQFF. Filled out from reference TRBV18 and TRBJ2-1, the complete variable domain reads NAGVMQNPRHLVRRRGQEARLRCSPMKGHSHVYWYRQLPEEGLKFMVYLQKENIIDESGMPKERFSAEFPKEGPSILRIQQVVRGDSAAYFCASSPPTLAGFYNEQFFGPGTRLTVL.

V gene TRBV6-5 combines with J gene TRBJ2-7; maybe TRBD1 (6 bases). There are 15 residues in the CDR3. Germline-derived CDR1 and CDR2 are MNHEY and SVGAGI. V gave up 0 bases and J gave up 4 bases, with 13 bases separating them. The CDR3 here is CASSYSQGLGYEQYF. CDR3 sequence (DNA): TGTGCCAGCAGTTACTCTCAGGGGCTTGGTTACGAGCAGTACTTC.

This clone is labeled medium-sized. The gene calls are TRBV9 and TRBJ1-5; D is possibly TRBD1 (5 bases). The germline V gene encodes CDR1 SGDLS and CDR2 YYNGEE. This CDR3 spans 15 amino acids. V lost 0 bases, J lost 0 bases, and 7 bases lay in between. The DNA of the CDR3 is TGTGCCAGCAGCGTAGGGGGCCCTAGCAATCAGCCCCAGCATTTT. Its translation: CASSVGGPSNQPQHF.

This rearrangement joins TRBV5-6 to TRBJ1-2; tentative D call: TRBD1 (5 bases). V was shortened by 10 bases and J by 3 bases, with 19 bases between the two germline ends. CDR1 is SGHDT and CDR2 is YYEEEE in the germline V gene. This CDR3 spans 14 amino acids. CDR3 amino acids: CASLDSAKYYGYTF. The CDR3 bases are TGTGCCTCCTTAGACAGCGCGAAATACTATGGCTACACCTTC.

This chain joins TRBV28 and TRBJ2-5; D possibly corresponds to TRBD1 (5 bases). This CDR3 region has 13 residues. The V gene lost 2 bases and the J gene lost 7 bases, with 11 bases spanning the gap. Germline V gene data show CDR1 as MDHEN and CDR2 as SYDVKM. As DNA, the CDR3 is TGTGCCAGCAGTTTAAGGGAAAGGGGGACCCAGTACTTC. As protein: CASSLRERGTQYF.

The chain uses TRBV27 and TRBJ2-7; 8 nucleotides match TRBD2. The CDR3 covers 14 residues. CDR1 MNHEY and CDR2 SMNVEV come from the germline V gene (reference sequence). The ends lost 8 bases at V and 2 bases at J; junction bases unmatched: 8. The CDR3 DNA reads TGTGCCAGCCATGGAGCGGGGGTCCCCTACGAGCAGTACTTC. Protein sequence: CASHGAGVPYEQYF.

This clone showed up just a few times. The J gene is TRBJ2-5, the V gene TRBV10-3; 8 positions match TRBD2. V shed 7 bases, J shed 5 bases, and the junction held 6 bases outside the gene matches. Germline V lookup: CDR1 ENHRY, CDR2 SYGVKD. The CDR3 is made up of 13 amino acids. This chain's CDR3 is CAIMAGGGETQYF. DNA for the CDR3: TGTGCCATCATGGCGGGGGGTGGGGAGACCCAGTACTTC.

This rearrangement joins TRBV28 to TRBJ1-2, with D uncertain. The germline gives CDR1 MDHEN, CDR2 SYDVKM. Deletions cut 8 bases from V and 8 bases from J, with 18 bases between. CDR3 size: 13 residues. The CDR3 loop is CASGRVSTGGYTF. In DNA form, the CDR3 reads TGTGCCAGCGGGAGGGTCTCGACCGGGGGCTACACCTTC.

The chain joins TRBV4-1 to TRBJ2-1; 8 bases are shared with TRBD1. This CDR3 region has 16 residues. V shed 4 bases and J 8 bases; nucleotides not matched to a gene: 13. Germline V gene lookup returns CDR1 MGHRA and CDR2 YSYEKL. CDR3 nucleotides: TGCGCCAGCAGCCCCTTATCAGGGGGCCGTCGGGATGAGCAGTTCTTC. This encodes CASSPLSGGRRDEQFF.

The chain recombines TRBV6-5 with TRBJ1-2; the D gene is possibly TRBD1 (6 bases). The CDR3 runs to 16 residues. Per germline, CDR1 MNHEY and CDR2 SVGAGI. V was clipped by 0 bases and J by 3 bases, with 14 bases between them. CDR3 coding DNA: TGTGCCAGCAGTTACTCGCTGACAGGCCTTGACTATGGCTACACCTTC. Its protein is CASSYSLTGLDYGYTF.

This chain uses TRBV2 with TRBJ2-7; D uncertain. CDR1 and CDR2 from the germline V gene are SNHLY and FYNNEI. This CDR3 has 14 amino acids. V lost 1 base to trimming and J lost 9 bases, with 16 bases between them. CDR3 DNA sequence: TGTGCCAGCAGTGAAGGGAGACTGGAGACCCCGCAGTACTTC. The encoded protein is CASSEGRLETPQYF.

V gene TRBV7-3 combines with J gene TRBJ1-6, with D possibly TRBD1 on 6 matching bases. Germline CDR1 and CDR2: SGHTA and FQGTGA. The CDR3 consists of 15 residues. Trimming took off 2 bases at V and 9 bases at J, with 14 bases between the two ends. CDR3 bases: TGTGCCAGCAGCTTATCAGGGGTAGTGGGTTCACCCCTCCACTTT. As protein: CASSLSGVVGSPLHF.

The chain links TRBV29-1 to TRBJ2-3, with 9 positions matching TRBD1. There are 13 residues in the CDR3. V shed 7 bases and J 5 bases; nucleotides not matched to a gene: 7. CDR1 and CDR2 (germline): SQVTM, ANQGSEA. This CDR3 is CSAPGTGRDTQYF. The CDR3 DNA reads as TGCAGCGCACCCGGGACAGGGAGAGATACGCAGTATTTT.

The DNA of the CDR3 is TGCGCCAGCAGCCTGGACAGCCCTGACACAGATACGCAGTATTTT. It codes for CASSLDSPDTDTQYF. This chain joins TRBV5-1 and TRBJ2-3, with a possible D match to TRBD1 (6 bases). Germline CDR1 is SGHRS and CDR2 is YFSETQ. Trimming left V 4 bases short and J 2 bases short, with 14 bases between. The CDR3 is made up of 15 amino acids.

The chain combines TRBV29-1 with TRBJ2-7; 7 bases are shared with TRBD1. CDR3 size: 14 residues. V lost 4 bases, J lost 2 bases, and 8 bases stayed unmatched. CDR1 and CDR2 (germline): SQVTM, ANQGSEA. The CDR3 bases are TGCAGCGTTGGGACCGGACAGGTTCCCTACGAGCAGTACTTC. It encodes CSVGTGQVPYEQYF.

The chain employs TRBV5-4 and TRBJ2-7, with 9 bases fitting TRBD1. Germline V gene sequence: CDR1 SGHNT, CDR2 YYREEE (reference sequence). V trimming: 4 bases; J trimming: 5 bases; junction bases outside the gene matches: 4. CDR3 length equals 13 residues. The CDR3 sequence is CASSRDRDDEQYF. Here the CDR3 DNA reads TGTGCCAGCAGCAGGGACAGGGATGACGAGCAGTACTTC.